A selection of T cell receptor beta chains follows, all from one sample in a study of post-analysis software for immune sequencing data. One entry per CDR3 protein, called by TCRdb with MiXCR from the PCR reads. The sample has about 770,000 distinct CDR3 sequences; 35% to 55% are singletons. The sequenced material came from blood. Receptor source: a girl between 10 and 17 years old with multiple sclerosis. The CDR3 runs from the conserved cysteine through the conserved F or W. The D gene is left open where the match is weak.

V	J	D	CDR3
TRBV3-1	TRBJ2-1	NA	CASSQVSASYNEQFF
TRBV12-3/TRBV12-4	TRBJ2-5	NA	CASSFAGEETQDF
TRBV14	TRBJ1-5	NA	CASSQSGAGNQPQHF
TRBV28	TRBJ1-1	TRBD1	CASSPGTGYFEAFF
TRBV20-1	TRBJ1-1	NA	CSARGTNSPTEAFF
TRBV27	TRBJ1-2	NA	CASSQGQGGYTF
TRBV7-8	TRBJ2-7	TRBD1	CASSIRVGQGAREQYF
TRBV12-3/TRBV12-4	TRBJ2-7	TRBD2	CASSLRGGVLRYEQYF
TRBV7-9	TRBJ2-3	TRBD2	CASSPAGGRRTDTQYF
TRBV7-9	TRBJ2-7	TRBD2	CASSGSGIGEQYF
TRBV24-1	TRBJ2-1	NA	CATSDPGILEGNEQFF
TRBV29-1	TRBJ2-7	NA	CSVVGRSAGTTMYYEQYF
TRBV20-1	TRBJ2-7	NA	CSASPLAFNHEQYF
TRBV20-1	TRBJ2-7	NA	CSAPISGRTYEQYF
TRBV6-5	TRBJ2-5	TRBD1	CASNWDRGRETQYF
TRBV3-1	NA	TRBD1	CASRAGTGSCYEQYF
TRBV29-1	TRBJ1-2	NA	CSVGGRGMGYTF
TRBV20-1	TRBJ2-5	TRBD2	CSAPPTSGDQETQYF
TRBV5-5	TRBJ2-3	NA	CASSIQGRGTDTQYF
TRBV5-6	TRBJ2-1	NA	CASSSLRTAGEQFF
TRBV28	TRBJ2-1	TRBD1	CASSLTGGPDEQFF
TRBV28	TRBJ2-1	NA	CASRQDGPYNEQFF
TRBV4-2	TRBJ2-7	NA	CASSQGPGGAYEQYF
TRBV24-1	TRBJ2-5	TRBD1	CATSDHGTGEETQYF
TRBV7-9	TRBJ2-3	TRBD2	CASSFLLAGATDTQYF
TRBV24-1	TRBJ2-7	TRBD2	CATSEEITSGASSYEQYF
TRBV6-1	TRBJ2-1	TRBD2	CASDRGGAEYNEQFF
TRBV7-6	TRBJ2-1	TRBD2	CASSLGGRGSYNEQFF
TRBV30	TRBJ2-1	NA	CAWSDNRVNEQFF
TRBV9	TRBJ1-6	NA	CASSPGQFVGNSPLHF
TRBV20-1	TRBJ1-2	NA	CSAPLTVMNYGYTF
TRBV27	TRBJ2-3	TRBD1	CASSFWDRGTDTQYF
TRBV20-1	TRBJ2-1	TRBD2	CSARWTSGRDQFF
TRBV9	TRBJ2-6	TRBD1	CASSPRTGGTGANVLTF
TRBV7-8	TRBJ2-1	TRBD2	CASSLEGTSGRRTYNEQFF
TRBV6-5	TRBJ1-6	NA	CASRGGHDNSPLHF
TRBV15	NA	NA	CATSSRGGTYEQYF
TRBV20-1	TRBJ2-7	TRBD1	CSAPDRVVDEQYF